These 24 T cell receptor beta chains were sequenced from one sample in a study of vaccination effects on CD4 cells after COVID-19. In the ViraFEST assay, antigen-specific CD4+ clonotypes were identified by expansion after peptide-pool stimulation. It was after approximately 11 days of culture that CD4+ T cells were isolated. Vaccine recipients had no previous SARS-CoV-2 infection; their nucleocapsid antibodies were negative. These receptors' targets are unknown. This table comes from immunoSEQ multiplex PCR, and its TCRdb copy is limited to in-frame clones, with some not included. The repertoire includes tens of thousands of clones, approximately 79% of them detected once, and approximately 3.8% sits in the top ten. Sequencing used CD4+ T cells from PBMCs cultured with HCoV-OC43 spike peptides, obtained before COVID-19 vaccination. Subset reported: HCoV-OC43 spike overlapping peptide pool stimulation. Receptors were obtained from a human donor who received a COVID-19 vaccine.

In this sample, this clone turned up once. V usage is TRBV6-1 and J usage is TRBJ2-5; D is unclear. Germline assignment: CDR1 MNHNS and CDR2 SASEGT. This CDR3 comprises 12 residues. V shed 2 bases and J shed 5 bases, with 6 bases lying between them. The CDR3 loop is CASSEMMETQYF. The CDR3 nucleotides read TGTGCCAGCAGTGAAATGATGGAGACCCAGTACTTC.

The J gene is TRBJ2-5, the V gene TRBV7-9; 9 bases fit TRBD2. With V trimmed by 3 bases and J by 1 base, 6 bases remained unmatched. The germline CDR1 and CDR2 sequences are SEHNR and FQNEAQ (reference sequence). This CDR3 spans 16 amino acids. CDR3 DNA sequence: TGTGCCAGCAGCTTCGGGGCTAGCGGGGTCCAAGAGACCCAGTACTTC. Amino acids: CASSFGASGVQETQYF.

This clone was seen only a few times. The chain carries TRBV28 and TRBJ2-5; 7 nucleotides agree with TRBD1. The junction had 2 bases not matched to a gene; V was cut back by 3 bases and J by 1 base. Germline V CDR1 and CDR2: MDHEN, SYDVKM. The CDR3 sequence is 14 residues long. The CDR3 nucleotides read TGTGCCAGCAGTTTCCGGACAGGCCAAGAGACCCAGTACTTC. Encoded protein: CASSFRTGQETQYF. The complete variable domain, with remaining parts taken from reference TRBV28 and TRBJ2-5, reads DVKVTQSSRYLVKRTGEKVFLECVQDMDHENMFWYRQDPGLGLRLIYFSYDVKMKEKGDIPEGYSVSREKKERFSLILESASTNQTSMYLCASSFRTGQETQYFGPGTRLLVL.

This clone was picked up a small number of times. This rearrangement joins TRBV5-1 to TRBJ1-1; D remains unclear. Trimming took off 3 bases at V and 1 base at J, with 7 bases between the two ends. The V gene's germline CDR1 is SGHRS and CDR2 YFSETQ. CDR3 length equals 13 residues. The CDR3: CASSSETNTEAFF. Written as DNA, the CDR3 is TGCGCCAGCAGCTCCGAAACGAACACTGAAGCTTTCTTT.

This rearrangement joins TRBV7-3 to TRBJ2-2, with D perhaps being TRBD1 or TRBD2 (5 bases each). The CDR3 is 14 residues long. V lost 6 bases, J lost 6 bases, and 14 bases lay in between. From germline, CDR1 is SGHTA and CDR2 FQGTGA. CDR3: CASRFFGGSGELFF. CDR3 bases: TGTGCCAGCAGGTTTTTTGGGGGTTCCGGGGAGCTGTTTTTT.

The rearrangement uses TRBV5-5 and TRBJ2-7; D is possibly TRBD2 (7 bases). The CDR3 contains 15 residues. Trimming cost V 4 bases and J 6 bases, with 20 bases left between them. The germline V gene has CDR1 SGHKS and CDR2 YYEKEE (reference sequence). In nucleotides, the CDR3 is TGTGCCAGCAGCCTGGCGAGTGGGGGGGCTGGCGAGCAGTACGTC. Translating it yields CASSLASGGAGEQYV.

The chain employs TRBV5-4 and TRBJ2-1; 8 nucleotides line up with TRBD1. Per germline, CDR1 SGHNT and CDR2 YYREEE (reference sequence). CDR3 length equals 16 residues. V lost 0 bases and J lost 4; bases outside the gene matches: 6. The CDR3 bases are TGTGCCAGCAGCTTGGGAGCAGGGGGCGCTTACAATGAGCAGTTCTTC. Amino acid sequence: CASSLGAGGAYNEQFF.

V gene TRBV4-1 combines with J gene TRBJ1-1; no firm D call. The CDR3 runs 14 residues. Germline loops: CDR1 MGHRA, CDR2 YSYEKL. V dropped 3 bases and J dropped 0 bases, with 8 bases sitting between them. In nucleotides, the CDR3 is TGCGCCAGCAGCCAGTCTCCACTGAACACTGAAGCTTTCTTT. Its protein is CASSQSPLNTEAFF.

The chain links TRBV5-1 to TRBJ2-5, with D perhaps TRBD1 (5 bases). Germline CDR1 reads SGHRS; CDR2 reads YFSETQ. The CDR3 loop spans 14 amino acids. Trimming removed 3 bases at V and 2 bases at J, with 11 bases between. The CDR3 protein is CASSSPDSQETQYF. CDR3 DNA sequence: TGCGCCAGCAGCTCCCCCGACAGTCAAGAGACCCAGTACTTC.

The table lists this clone with a few counts. The rearrangement joins TRBV3-1 (or the pseudogene TRBV3-2) to TRBJ2-2; 7 bases are shared with TRBD1. Germline CDR1 LGHDT, CDR2 YNNKEL (reference sequence). The J segment lost 4 bases and the V segment lost 2 bases, leaving 4 bases of the junction unmatched. The CDR3 has 15 residues. The DNA for the CDR3 is TGTGCCAGCAGCCAAACAGGGGTCTTCACCGGGGAGCTGTTTTTT. This encodes CASSQTGVFTGELFF.

This chain uses TRBV7-3 with TRBJ2-1, with D perhaps matching TRBD1 or TRBD2 (6 bases each). V dropped 5 bases and J dropped 4 bases, with 18 bases sitting between them. The CDR3 is 16 residues long. The germline V gene encodes CDR1 SGHTA and CDR2 FQGTGA. The CDR3 bases are TGTGCCAGCAGCCTCCAAGGGGGAAGCGGGTACAATGAGCAGTTCTTC. This codes for CASSLQGGSGYNEQFF.

J is TRBJ2-2 and V is TRBV5-1; 7 positions agree with TRBD1. From germline, CDR1 is SGHRS and CDR2 YFSETQ. V dropped 0 bases and J dropped 4; count of bases not matched to a gene: 3. This CDR3 comprises 15 residues. CDR3 in amino acids: CASSLGGGGTGELFF. CDR3 bases: TGCGCCAGCAGCTTGGGAGGGGGCGGCACCGGGGAGCTGTTTTTT.

V usage is TRBV7-2 and J usage is TRBJ1-2; TRBD1 is a possible D gene (5 bases). The CDR3 length is 13 residues. With 1 base removed from V and 8 bases from J, the gap between germline ends came to 11 bases. CDR1 and CDR2 (germline): SGHTA, FQGNSA. The CDR3 protein is CASSLGDGYGYTF. The CDR3 DNA sequence: TGTGCCAGCAGCTTAGGGGACGGGTACGGCTACACCTTC.

In its sample, this clone was seen a few times. The CDR3 DNA sequence: TGTGCCACCAAGGGGACAGGGGGAAACATGTGGGATCAGCCCCAGCATTTT. Translating it yields CATKGTGGNMWDQPQHF. The rearrangement uses TRBV19 and TRBJ1-5; 11 bases line up with TRBD1. With V trimmed by 10 bases and J by 5 bases, 16 bases remained unmatched. The CDR3 runs 17 residues. Germline V gene lookup returns CDR1 LNHDA and CDR2 SQIVND (reference sequence).

The V call is TRBV6-5, the J call TRBJ2-1; TRBD1 is a possible D gene (5 bases). Trimming cost V 6 bases and J 2 bases, with 14 bases left between them. This CDR3 has 15 amino acids. Looked up from germline, CDR1 is MNHEY and CDR2 is SVGAGI. The CDR3 coding sequence is TGTGCCAGCAGCGGAATGGGGCCGGCCTACAATGAGCAGTTCTTC. Translation: CASSGMGPAYNEQFF.

CDR3 coding DNA: TGTGCCAGCAGCTTAGGGACAGCGAACACCGGGGAGCTGTTTTTT. Protein product: CASSLGTANTGELFF. The J gene is TRBJ2-2, the V gene TRBV7-7; the D gene is possibly TRBD1 (6 bases). Germline CDR1 is SSHAT and CDR2 is FNYEAQ (reference sequence). The length of the CDR3 is 15 residues. V was trimmed by 1 base and J by 0 bases, leaving 6 bases between them.

The V gene is TRBV28, the J gene TRBJ1-2; TRBD1 matches 7 bases. CDR1 and CDR2 from the germline V gene are MDHEN and SYDVKM. Losses at the gene ends were 6 bases for V and 2 bases for J; bases not matched to a gene: 6. The CDR3 consists of 14 residues. Here the CDR3 DNA reads TGTGCCAGCAGCTTGACAGGGCCAAACTATGGCTACACCTTC. Translating it yields CASSLTGPNYGYTF.

The chain couples TRBV18 to TRBJ2-1; D remains ambiguous. The CDR3 covers 15 residues. Looked up from germline, CDR1 is KGHSH and CDR2 is LQKENI. With 0 bases removed from V and 7 bases from J, the gap between germline ends came to 13 bases. Written as DNA, the CDR3 is TGTGCCAGCTCACCACCGGAACAGAACTCGAATGAGCAGTTCTTC. This gives the protein CASSPPEQNSNEQFF.

The V call is TRBV6-5, the J call TRBJ1-4; TRBD1 is a possible D gene (6 bases). Trimming cost V 5 bases and J 8 bases, with 18 bases left between them. The V gene's germline CDR1 is MNHEY and CDR2 SVGAGI. This CDR3 has 15 amino acids. The CDR3 DNA sequence: TGTGCCAGCAGTATATCCTCCGGGACAACGGAAAAACTGTTTTTT. It codes for CASSISSGTTEKLFF.

This chain joins TRBV6-1 and TRBJ2-7; TRBD1 agrees at 8 bases. The CDR3 runs to 16 residues. J was trimmed by 7 bases and V by 1 base; bases with no gene match: 12. The germline V gene has CDR1 MNHNS and CDR2 SASEGT. The CDR3 nucleotides are TGTGCCAGCAGTGAAGGGACAGGGCCCCCTTTAATGGAGCAGTACGTC. This sequence encodes CASSEGTGPPLMEQYV.

J is TRBJ1-6 and V is TRBV7-2, with no clear D. CDR3 length: 14 amino acids. CDR1 SGHTA and CDR2 FQGNSA come from the germline V gene. V was pared by 1 base and J by 8 bases, with 9 bases between. CDR3 protein: CASSLDVGYSPLHF. CDR3 coding DNA: TGTGCCAGCAGCTTAGATGTGGGGTATTCACCCCTCCACTTT.

The chain recombines TRBV4-1 with TRBJ2-3; 9 bases align to TRBD1. The CDR3 spans 15 residues. V lost 5 bases and J lost 5; bases outside the gene matches: 8. The germline V gene encodes CDR1 MGHRA and CDR2 YSYEKL. CDR3 in DNA: TGCGCCAGCAGCGCGGGACAGGGAGTTGGAGATACGCAGTATTTT. It yields the protein CASSAGQGVGDTQYF.

The V and J genes are TRBV29-1 and TRBJ2-5; weak D call: TRBD1 (5 bases). V was clipped by 1 base and J by 5 bases, with 14 bases between them. The CDR3 length is 14 residues. Germline assignment: CDR1 SQVTM and CDR2 ANQGSEA. The CDR3 loop is CSVEAGAYGETQYF. Here the CDR3 DNA reads TGCAGCGTTGAAGCTGGGGCATATGGGGAGACCCAGTACTTC.

The sample holds one count of this clone. The rearrangement links TRBV18 to TRBJ1-1, with 8 bases aligning to TRBD1. There are 14 residues in the CDR3. Germline V CDR1 and CDR2: KGHSH, LQKENI. V lost 4 bases and J lost 1; bases outside the gene matches: 2. The CDR3 DNA reads as TGTGCCAGCTCACACGGGACAGGGAACACTGAAGCTTTCTTT. As protein: CASSHGTGNTEAFF.